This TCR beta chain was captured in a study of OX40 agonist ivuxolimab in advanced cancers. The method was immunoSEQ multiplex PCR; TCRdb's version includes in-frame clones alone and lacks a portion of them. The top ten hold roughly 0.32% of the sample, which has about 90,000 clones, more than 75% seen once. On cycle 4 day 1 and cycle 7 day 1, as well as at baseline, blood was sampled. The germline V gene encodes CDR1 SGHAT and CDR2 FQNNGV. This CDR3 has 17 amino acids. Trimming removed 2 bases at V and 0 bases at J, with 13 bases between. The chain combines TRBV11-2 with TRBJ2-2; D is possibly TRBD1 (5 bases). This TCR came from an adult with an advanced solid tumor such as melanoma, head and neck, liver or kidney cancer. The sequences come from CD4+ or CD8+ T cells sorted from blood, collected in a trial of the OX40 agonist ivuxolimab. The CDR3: CASSLRQTSTNTGELFF. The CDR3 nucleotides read TGTGCCAGCAGCTTAAGACAGACCTCAACGAACACCGGGGAGCTGTTTTTT.